This T cell receptor (beta chain) was sequenced in a study of CD8 T cells in Susac syndrome (dated by TCRdb to 2018 to 2020). Regarding the study in general: The study used repertoire sequencing to test whether antigen drove CD8+ T cell activation and differentiation in Susac syndrome. CD8+ T cell repertoire clonality was compared between about a dozen healthy donors, some 14 Susac syndrome patients and 15 or so multiple sclerosis patients. What the study reported, not specific to this receptor: The number of individuals in the TCR sequencing and HLA analysis was acknowledged as relatively small.

RNA was extracted using the RNeasy kit, and roughly 0.45 to 1 microgram was reverse transcribed with random hexamers. TCR beta CDR3 regions were amplified with the immunoSEQ multiplex PCR assay covering 54 Vbeta and 13 Jbeta segments. To correct PCR amplification bias, a synthetic template baseline was used for both primer optimization and computational correction. The authors' pipeline ran thus. Only productive sequences were kept, with reads annotated to V, D and J genes according to IMGT and analyzed in immunoSEQ Analyzer. Clonality was calculated as one minus the Shannon entropy normalized by log2 of the number of productive unique sequences. For each patient and control, public and private clones were evaluated within the 100 most prevalent clones. Clones were defined as Susac-specific if absent from the healthy and MS cohorts, from around 1,000 published viral clones and from other ImmuneACCESS disease sequences. The public reads were reanalyzed by TCRdb: fastp trimming at Q25, MiXCR alignment, in-frame beta chains only. Identical CDR3 proteins give one entry, which carries the most common genes and DNA. These V and J calls rely on TCRdb rather than the paper's analysis. The sample table holds some 300,000 distinct CDR3 sequences, of which roughly 85% were seen once. About 0.22% of the sample lies in the top ten.

The CDR3 contains 13 residues, cysteine and phenylalanine counted. Kept here is only the CDR3 DNA, which spans 39 bases and is read in frame from base 1. Trimming at the junction amounts to 5 bases on V and 4 bases on J, and the germline ends lie 11 bases apart. Looking up the germline V gene yields CDR1 WSHSY and CDR2 SAAADI. Peripheral blood CD8+ and CD4+ T cells from healthy donors, Susac syndrome patients and multiple sclerosis patients were profiled by high-throughput TCR beta sequencing. Multiple sclerosis controls were treatment-naive patients with stable or active relapsing-remitting disease fulfilling revised McDonald criteria. Bulk CD8+ and CD4+ T cells were purified by magnetic negative isolation, while CD8+ TEMRA cells were enriched using FACS. Blood was collected in EDTA tubes and processed within 24 hours, with PBMCs isolated through density gradient centrifugation. PBMCs intended for TCR sequencing were frozen in liquid nitrogen and were later thawed in a 37 degrees C water bath. A purity of at least 90% was achieved for sorted or isolated CD4+, CD8+ and CD8+ TEMRA cells.

A note on this clonotype: It has no known antigen specificity. Base qualities are not at hand, and no much larger clone is one base apart.

The chain is encoded by TRBV10-2 joined to TRBJ2-5; no D gene is confidently identified. The sequenced sample consisted of CD8+ T cells from PBMCs. The source of this sequence is a human donor with multiple sclerosis. The CDR3 corresponds to CASSPDGGETQYF. DNA sequence: TGCGCCAGCAGTCCGGACGGCGGAGAGACCCAGTACTTC.